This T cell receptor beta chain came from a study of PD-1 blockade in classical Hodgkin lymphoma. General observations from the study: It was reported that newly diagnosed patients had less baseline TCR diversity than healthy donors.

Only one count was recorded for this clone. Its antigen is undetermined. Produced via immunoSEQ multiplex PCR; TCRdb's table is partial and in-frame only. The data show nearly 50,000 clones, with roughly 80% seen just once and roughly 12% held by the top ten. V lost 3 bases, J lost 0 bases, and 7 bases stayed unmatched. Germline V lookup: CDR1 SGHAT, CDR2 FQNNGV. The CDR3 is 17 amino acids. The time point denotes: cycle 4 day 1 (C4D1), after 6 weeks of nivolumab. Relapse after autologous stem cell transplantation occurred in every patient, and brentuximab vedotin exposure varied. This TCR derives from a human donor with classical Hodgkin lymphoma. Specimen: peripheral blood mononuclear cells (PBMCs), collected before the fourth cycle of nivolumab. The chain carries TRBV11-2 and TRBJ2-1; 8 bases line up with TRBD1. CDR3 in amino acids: CASSLRQGAPSYNEQFF. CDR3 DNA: TGTGCCAGCAGCTTGAGGCAGGGGGCCCCCTCCTACAATGAGCAGTTCTTC.